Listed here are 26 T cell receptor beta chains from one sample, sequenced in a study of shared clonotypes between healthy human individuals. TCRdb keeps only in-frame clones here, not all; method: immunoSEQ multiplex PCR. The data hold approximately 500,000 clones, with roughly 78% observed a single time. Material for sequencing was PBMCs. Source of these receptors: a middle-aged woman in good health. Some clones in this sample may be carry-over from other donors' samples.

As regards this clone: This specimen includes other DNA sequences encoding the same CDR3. As DNA, the CDR3 is TGCAGCGTTGCGACAGGGGGGTCCTACGAGCAGTACTTC. Its protein product is CSVATGGSYEQYF. J is TRBJ2-7 and V is TRBV29-1, with 9 positions matching TRBD1. The V and J ends lost 4 bases and 1 base, in that order; junction bases with no gene match: 2. This CDR3 region has 13 residues. CDR1 is SQVTM and CDR2 is ANQGSEA in the germline V gene.

CDR3 residues: CATSRDPRPEQPQHF. The CDR3 region has the DNA TGTGCCACCAGCAGAGATCCCCGGCCCGAACAGCCCCAGCATTTT. The chain couples TRBV15 to TRBJ1-5; unclear D gene. The CDR3 has 15 amino acids. V was trimmed by 0 bases and J by 7 bases, leaving 13 bases between them. CDR1 is LNHNV, CDR2 YYDKDF, per germline (reference sequence).

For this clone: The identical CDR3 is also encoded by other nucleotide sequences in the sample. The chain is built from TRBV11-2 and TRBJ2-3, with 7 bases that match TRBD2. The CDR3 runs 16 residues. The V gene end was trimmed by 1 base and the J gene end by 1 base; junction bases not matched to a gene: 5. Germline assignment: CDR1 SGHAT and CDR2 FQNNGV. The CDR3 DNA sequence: TGTGCCAGCAGCTTAGGGGGGGGGAGAGGCACAGATACGCAGTATTTT. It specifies CASSLGGGRGTDTQYF.

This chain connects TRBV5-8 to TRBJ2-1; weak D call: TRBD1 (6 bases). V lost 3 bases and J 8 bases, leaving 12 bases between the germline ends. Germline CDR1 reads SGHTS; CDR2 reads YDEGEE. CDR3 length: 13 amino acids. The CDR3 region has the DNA TGTGCCAGCAGCTCCTGGGGGCCCGATGAGCAGTTCTTC. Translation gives CASSSWGPDEQFF.

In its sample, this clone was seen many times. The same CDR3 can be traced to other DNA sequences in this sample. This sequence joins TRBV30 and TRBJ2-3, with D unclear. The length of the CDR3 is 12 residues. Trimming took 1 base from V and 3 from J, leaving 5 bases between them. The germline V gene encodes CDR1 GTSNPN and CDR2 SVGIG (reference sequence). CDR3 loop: CAWSASTDTQYF. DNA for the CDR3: TGTGCCTGGAGTGCCTCGACAGATACGCAGTATTTT.

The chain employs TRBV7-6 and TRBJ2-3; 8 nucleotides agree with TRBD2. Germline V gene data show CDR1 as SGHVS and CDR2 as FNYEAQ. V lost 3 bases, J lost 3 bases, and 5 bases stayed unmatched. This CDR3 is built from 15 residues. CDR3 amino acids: CASSFFSGKTDTQYF. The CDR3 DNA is TGTGCCAGCAGCTTCTTTAGCGGGAAAACAGATACGCAGTATTTT.

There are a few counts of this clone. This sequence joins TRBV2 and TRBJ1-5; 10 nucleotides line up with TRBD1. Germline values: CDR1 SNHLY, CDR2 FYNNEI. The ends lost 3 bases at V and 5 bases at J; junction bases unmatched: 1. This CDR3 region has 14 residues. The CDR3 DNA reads TGTGCCAGCAGTGAGGGACAGGGGTATCAGCCCCAGCATTTT. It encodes CASSEGQGYQPQHF.

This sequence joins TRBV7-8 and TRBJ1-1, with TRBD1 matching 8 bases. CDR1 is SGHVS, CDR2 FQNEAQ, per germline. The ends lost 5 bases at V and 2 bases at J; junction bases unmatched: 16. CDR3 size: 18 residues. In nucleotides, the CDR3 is TGTGCCAGCAGCCCTTATCGATTATGGGACAGGTCAAACACTGAAGCTTTCTTT. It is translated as CASSPYRLWDRSNTEAFF.

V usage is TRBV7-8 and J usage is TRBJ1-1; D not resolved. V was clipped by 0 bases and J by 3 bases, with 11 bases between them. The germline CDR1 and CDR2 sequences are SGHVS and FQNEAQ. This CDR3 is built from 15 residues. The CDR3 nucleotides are TGTGCCAGCAGCTTAGCGGCGGGGAGGTACACTGAAGCTTTCTTT. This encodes CASSLAAGRYTEAFF.

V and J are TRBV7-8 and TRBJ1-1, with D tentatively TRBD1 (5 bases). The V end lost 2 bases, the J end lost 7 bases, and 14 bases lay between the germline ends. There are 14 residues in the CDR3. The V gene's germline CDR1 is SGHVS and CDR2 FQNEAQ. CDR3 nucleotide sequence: TGTGCCAGCAGCTTATTCCAGGGTCAAGGTGAAGCTTTCTTT. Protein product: CASSLFQGQGEAFF.

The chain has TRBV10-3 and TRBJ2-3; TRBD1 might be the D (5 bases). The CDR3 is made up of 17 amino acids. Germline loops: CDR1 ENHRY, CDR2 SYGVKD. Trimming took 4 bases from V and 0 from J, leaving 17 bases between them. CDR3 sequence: CAISVALDTYSTDTQYF. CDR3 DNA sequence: TGTGCCATCAGTGTGGCCCTGGACACTTATAGCACAGATACGCAGTATTTT.

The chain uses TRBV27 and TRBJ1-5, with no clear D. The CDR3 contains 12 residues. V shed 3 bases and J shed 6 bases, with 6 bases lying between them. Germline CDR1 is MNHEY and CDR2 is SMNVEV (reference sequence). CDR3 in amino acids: CASSFLGQPQHF. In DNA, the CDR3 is TGTGCCAGCAGTTTTTTGGGTCAGCCCCAGCATTTT.

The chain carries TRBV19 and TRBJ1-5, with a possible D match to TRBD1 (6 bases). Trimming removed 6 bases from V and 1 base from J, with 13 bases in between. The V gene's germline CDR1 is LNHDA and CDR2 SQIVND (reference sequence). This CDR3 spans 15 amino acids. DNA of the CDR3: TGTGCCAGTAGCGGGGGCGGGGGAAGCAATCAGCCCCAGCATTTT. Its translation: CASSGGGGSNQPQHF. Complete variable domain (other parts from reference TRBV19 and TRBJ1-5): DGGITQSPKYLFRKEGQNVTLSCEQNLNHDAMYWYRQDPGQGLRLIYYSQIVNDFQKGDIAEGYSVSREKKESFPLTVTSAQKNPTAFYLCASSGGGGSNQPQHFGDGTRLSIL.

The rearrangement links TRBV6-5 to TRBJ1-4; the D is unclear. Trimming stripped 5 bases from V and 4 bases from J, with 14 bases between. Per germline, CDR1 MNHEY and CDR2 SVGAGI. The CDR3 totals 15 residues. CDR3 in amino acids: CASSVTTVNNEKLFF. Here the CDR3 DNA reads TGTGCCAGCAGTGTAACAACAGTCAATAATGAAAAACTGTTTTTT.

CDR3 in DNA: TGCGCCAGCAGCATCGGACAGAACACCGGGGAGCTGTTTTTT. It is translated as CASSIGQNTGELFF. V and J are TRBV5-1 and TRBJ2-2; a weak D match, TRBD1 (5 bases). This CDR3 is 14 amino acids long. V dropped 4 bases and J dropped 1 base, with 8 bases sitting between them. Germline loops: CDR1 SGHRS, CDR2 YFSETQ. Supplemented by reference TRBV5-1 and TRBJ2-2, the full variable domain reads KAGVTQTPRYLIKTRGQQVTLSCSPISGHRSVSWYQQTPGQGLQFLFEYFSETQRNKGNFPGRFSGRQFSNSRSEMNVSTLELGDSALYLCASSIGQNTGELFFGEGSRLTVL.

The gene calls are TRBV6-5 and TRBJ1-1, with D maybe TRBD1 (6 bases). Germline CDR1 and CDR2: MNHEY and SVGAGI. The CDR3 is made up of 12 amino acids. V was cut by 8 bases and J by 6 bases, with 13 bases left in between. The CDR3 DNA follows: TGTGCCAGCCGGGAGGGGGGGGCTGAAGCTTTCTTT. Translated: CASREGGAEAFF.

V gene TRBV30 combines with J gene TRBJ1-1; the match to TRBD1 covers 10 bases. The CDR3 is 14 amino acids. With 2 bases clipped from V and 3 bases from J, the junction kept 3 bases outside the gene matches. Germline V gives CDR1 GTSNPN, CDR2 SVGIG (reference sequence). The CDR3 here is CAWSRDRGYTEAFF. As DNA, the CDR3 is TGTGCCTGGAGTCGGGACAGGGGTTACACTGAAGCTTTCTTT.

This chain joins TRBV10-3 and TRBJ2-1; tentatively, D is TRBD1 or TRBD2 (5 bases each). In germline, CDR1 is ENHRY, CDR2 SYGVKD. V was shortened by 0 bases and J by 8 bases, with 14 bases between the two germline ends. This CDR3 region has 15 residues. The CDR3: CAISESRGAADEQFF. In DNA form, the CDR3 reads TGTGCCATCAGTGAGTCGAGAGGGGCAGCGGATGAGCAGTTCTTC.

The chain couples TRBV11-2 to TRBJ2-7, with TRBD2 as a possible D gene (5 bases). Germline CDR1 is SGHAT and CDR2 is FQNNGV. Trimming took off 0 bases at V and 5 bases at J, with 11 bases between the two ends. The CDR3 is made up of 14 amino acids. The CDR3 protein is CASSLEGASNEQYF. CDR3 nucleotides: TGTGCCAGCAGCTTAGAAGGAGCTAGCAACGAGCAGTACTTC.

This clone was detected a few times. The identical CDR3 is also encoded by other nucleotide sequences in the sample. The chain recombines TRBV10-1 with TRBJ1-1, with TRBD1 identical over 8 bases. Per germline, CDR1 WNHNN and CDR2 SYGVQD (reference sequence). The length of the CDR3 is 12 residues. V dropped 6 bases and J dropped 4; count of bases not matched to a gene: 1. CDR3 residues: CASRTGGTEAFF. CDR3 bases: TGCGCCAGCAGAACAGGGGGCACTGAAGCTTTCTTT.

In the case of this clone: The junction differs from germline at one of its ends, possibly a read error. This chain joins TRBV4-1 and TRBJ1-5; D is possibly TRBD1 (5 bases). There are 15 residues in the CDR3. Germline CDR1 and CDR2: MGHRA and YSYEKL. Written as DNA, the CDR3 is TGCGCCAGCAGTCAAGACAGCCTAATCAATCAGCCCCAGCATTTT. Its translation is CASSQDSLINQPQHF.

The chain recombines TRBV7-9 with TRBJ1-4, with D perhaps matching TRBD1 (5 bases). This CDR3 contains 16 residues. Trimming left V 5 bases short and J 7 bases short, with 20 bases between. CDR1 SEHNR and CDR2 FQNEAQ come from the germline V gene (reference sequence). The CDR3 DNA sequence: TGTGCCAGCAGCCTACATGGGGCGGCATTATCTGAAAAACTGTTTTTT. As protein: CASSLHGAALSEKLFF. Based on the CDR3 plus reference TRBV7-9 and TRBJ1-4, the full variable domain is DTGVSQNPRHKITKRGQNVTFRCDPISEHNRLYWYRQTLGQGPEFLTYFQNEAQLEKSRLLSDRFSAERPKGSFSTLEIQRTEQGDSAMYLCASSLHGAALSEKLFFGSGTQLSVL.

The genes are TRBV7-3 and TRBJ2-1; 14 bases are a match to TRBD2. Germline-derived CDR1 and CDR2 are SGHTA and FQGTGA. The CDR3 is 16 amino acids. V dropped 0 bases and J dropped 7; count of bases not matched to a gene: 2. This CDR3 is CASSLTTSGRENEQFF. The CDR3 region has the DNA TGTGCCAGCAGCTTAACGACTAGCGGGAGGGAAAATGAGCAGTTCTTC.

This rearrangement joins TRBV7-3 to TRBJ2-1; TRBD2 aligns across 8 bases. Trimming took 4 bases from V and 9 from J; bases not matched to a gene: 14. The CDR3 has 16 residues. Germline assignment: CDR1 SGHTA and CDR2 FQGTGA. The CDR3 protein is CASSSLSGKAGGEQFF. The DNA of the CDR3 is TGTGCCAGCAGCTCACTTAGCGGAAAGGCGGGGGGTGAGCAGTTCTTC.

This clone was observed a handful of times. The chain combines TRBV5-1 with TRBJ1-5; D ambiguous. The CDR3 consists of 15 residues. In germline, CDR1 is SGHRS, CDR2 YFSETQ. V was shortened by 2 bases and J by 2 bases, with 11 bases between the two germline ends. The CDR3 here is CASSLAPMGNQPQHF. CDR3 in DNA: TGCGCCAGCAGCTTAGCCCCCATGGGCAATCAGCCCCAGCATTTT. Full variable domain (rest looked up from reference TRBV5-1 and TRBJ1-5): KAGVTQTPRYLIKTRGQQVTLSCSPISGHRSVSWYQQTPGQGLQFLFEYFSETQRNKGNFPGRFSGRQFSNSRSEMNVSTLELGDSALYLCASSLAPMGNQPQHFGDGTRLSIL.

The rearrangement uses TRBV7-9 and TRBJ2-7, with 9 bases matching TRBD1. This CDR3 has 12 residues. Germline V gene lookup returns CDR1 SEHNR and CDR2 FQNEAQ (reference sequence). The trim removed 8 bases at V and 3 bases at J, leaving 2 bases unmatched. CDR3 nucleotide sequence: TGTGCCAGCGGGACAGGGTTCTACGAGCAGTACTTC. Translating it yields CASGTGFYEQYF.